The rows below give T cell receptor beta chains drawn from one sample of a study of blood T cell repertoires in COVID-19. Data came from immunoSEQ multiplex PCR; TCRdb stores just in-frame clones and leaves some out. Among some 70,000 clones listed, about nine tenths were seen once. Sequenced material: peripheral blood. These receptors all stem from a woman in her seventies with acute or convalescent COVID-19. Each CDR3 is given with its conserved first and last residue. The D gene is left open where the match is weak. The size field is filled for only some rows; it gives once, few, many or a size class.

TRBV5-1,TRBD1,-,TRBJ1-1,CASSPDRGNTEAFF,TGCGCCAGCAGCCCCGACAGGGGGAACACTGAAGCTTTCTTT
TRBV9,TRBD1,-,TRBJ2-5,CASSPGQVQETQYF,TGTGCCAGCAGTCCTGGACAGGTACAAGAGACCCAGTACTTC
TRBV6-5,-,-,TRBJ2-3,CASSLRGGRGDTQYF,TGTGCCAGCAGTCTAAGGGGGGGCCGGGGAGATACGCAGTATTTT
TRBV30,-,-,TRBJ2-2,CAWGRQLTTGELFF,TGTGCCTGGGGGCGGCAGCTTACTACCGGGGAGCTGTTTTTT
TRBV29-1,TRBD2,-,TRBJ2-1,CSVEALSAGVDEQFF,TGCAGCGTTGAAGCTCTATCAGCGGGAGTCGATGAGCAGTTCTTC
TRBV6-1,TRBD1,-,TRBJ2-7,CASSGGRTGERYEQYF,TGTGCCAGCAGTGGAGGCCGGACAGGGGAACGTTACGAGCAGTACTTC
TRBV9,-,-,TRBJ1-3,CASSVETGKGNTIYF,TGTGCCAGCAGCGTAGAAACAGGGAAAGGAAACACCATATATTTT
TRBV28,-,-,TRBJ1-2,CALGDNYGYTF,TGTGCCTTGGGAGATAACTATGGCTACACCTTC
TRBV29-1,TRBD1,-,TRBJ1-2,CSVALDRIKLYGYTF,TGCAGCGTTGCATTGGACAGGATAAAACTCTATGGCTACACCTTC
TRBV5-1,TRBD1,-,TRBJ2-1,CASSLEGADNEQFF,TGCGCCAGCAGCTTGGAGGGGGCTGACAATGAGCAGTTCTTC
TRBV5-4,-,-,TRBJ2-3,CASSFPPRGGTDTQYF,TGTGCCAGCAGCTTCCCCCCCAGGGGAGGCACAGATACGCAGTATTTT
TRBV2,-,-,TRBJ2-1,CAGQGAGAPYEQFF,TGTGCCGGTCAGGGGGCGGGAGCGCCATACGAGCAGTTCTTC
TRBV7-2,TRBD1,once,TRBJ1-2,CASSLGQGNYGYTF,TGTGCCAGCAGCTTGGGACAGGGGAACTATGGCTACACCTTC
TRBV7-9,-,-,TRBJ2-5,CASSYTEETQYF,TGTGCCAGCAGCTATACGGAGGAGACCCAGTACTTC
TRBV28,-,-,TRBJ1-1,CASRFGADEAFF,TGTGCCAGCAGGTTTGGGGCCGACGAAGCTTTCTTT
TRBV28,TRBD1,-,TRBJ1-6,CASSTGGYNSPLHF,TGTGCCAGCAGTACAGGGGGATATAATTCACCCCTCCACTTT
TRBV7-9,TRBD1,-,TRBJ2-3,CASSLGQGRQYF,TGTGCCAGCAGCCTCGGACAGGGTCGGCAGTATTTT
TRBV18,TRBD1,-,TRBJ1-5,CASSLFQPDRGINQPQHF,TGTGCCAGCTCACTCTTCCAACCCGACAGGGGGATCAATCAGCCCCAGCATTTT
TRBV6-1,-,few,TRBJ2-7,CASSEPGTSYEQYF,TGTGCCAGCAGTGAACCAGGGACATCCTACGAGCAGTACTTC
TRBV6-1,-,-,TRBJ1-1,CASSSPWTANTEAFF,TGTGCCAGCAGTTCTCCTTGGACAGCGAACACTGAAGCTTTCTTT
TRBV5-1,-,once,TRBJ2-7,CASSLASGRAYEQYF,TGCGCCAGCAGCTTGGCGAGCGGGCGGGCCTACGAGCAGTACTTC
TRBV4-2,-,-,TRBJ2-3,CASSQDRAGRITDTQYF,TGTGCCAGCAGCCAAGATAGGGCCGGGAGAATCACAGATACGCAGTATTTT
TRBV6-5,-,-,TRBJ2-1,CASSFLSSYNEQFF,TGTGCCAGCAGTTTTTTGAGTTCCTACAATGAGCAGTTCTTC
TRBV7-2,TRBD1,-,TRBJ1-2,CASSLPPFGTGNANYGYTF,TGTGCCAGCAGCTTACCCCCATTCGGGACAGGGAATGCAAACTATGGCTACACCTTC